A selection of T cell receptor beta chains follows, all from one sample in a study of T cells in Graves' hyperthyroidism and ophthalmopathy. TCRdb re-analysed the multiplex PCR reads in MiXCR, keeping a single row per CDR3 protein. This sample has under 750,000 distinct CDR3 sequences; 18% occur once, and the top ten carry 15% to 20%. Sequencing was carried out using blood. These receptors were obtained from a woman aged 45 to 65 with Graves' hyperthyroidism that later progressed to Graves' ophthalmopathy. Each CDR3 is given with its conserved first and last residue. The D gene is left open where the match is weak. Clone size appears in some rows only: once, few, many, or a class for an expanded clone.

j_call: TRBJ1-5; v_call: TRBV19; d_call: TRBD1; clone_size: -; cdr3_nt: TGTGCCAGTAGCAAGACAGGGAGCAATCAGCCCCAGCATTTT; cdr3_aa: CASSKTGSNQPQHF
j_call: TRBJ1-5; v_call: TRBV19; d_call: TRBD1; clone_size: few; cdr3_nt: TGTGCCAGTAGTAATCAGGGGGGTCAGCCCCAGCATTTT; cdr3_aa: CASSNQGGQPQHF
j_call: TRBJ2-3; v_call: TRBV12-3/TRBV12-4; d_call: -; clone_size: few; cdr3_nt: TGTGCCAGCAGTTACCCCCCGACAGATACGCAGTATTTT; cdr3_aa: CASSYPPTDTQYF
j_call: TRBJ2-3; v_call: TRBV30; d_call: TRBD2; clone_size: -; cdr3_nt: TGTGCCTGGAGCGTGACTAGCGCAGATACGCAGTATTTT; cdr3_aa: CAWSVTSADTQYF
j_call: TRBJ2-3; v_call: TRBV9; d_call: -; clone_size: -; cdr3_nt: TGTGCCAGCAGCGTAGCAGGCAAGGGCCTCGGCTCAGATACGCAGTATTTT; cdr3_aa: CASSVAGKGLGSDTQYF
j_call: TRBJ2-3; v_call: TRBV20-1; d_call: TRBD2; clone_size: -; cdr3_nt: TGCAGTGCTAGAGATAGGTTGCGGGGGTTTGCATTTAGCACAGATACGCAGTATTTT; cdr3_aa: CSARDRLRGFAFSTDTQYF
j_call: TRBJ2-3; v_call: TRBV4-1; d_call: TRBD2; clone_size: few; cdr3_nt: TGCGCCAGCAGCCAAGTCTCGGGGGGGCCGTTCACAGATACGCAGTATTTT; cdr3_aa: CASSQVSGGPFTDTQYF
j_call: TRBJ1-2; v_call: TRBV20-1; d_call: -; clone_size: many; cdr3_nt: TGCAGTGCTCCGACAGAGGCTAACTATGGCTACACCTTC; cdr3_aa: CSAPTEANYGYTF
j_call: TRBJ1-6; v_call: TRBV12-3/TRBV12-4; d_call: TRBD1; clone_size: -; cdr3_nt: TGTGCCAGCAGCAAAGAACCCGAACCTCTAAACCCGGGGAGGGGGCATAATTCACCCCTCCACTTT; cdr3_aa: CASSKEPEPLNPGRGHNSPLHF
j_call: TRBJ2-1; v_call: TRBV12-3/TRBV12-4; d_call: -; clone_size: -; cdr3_nt: TGTGCCAGCAGTTTAGATAGGAGAGGTATCGATGAGCAGTTCTTC; cdr3_aa: CASSLDRRGIDEQFF
j_call: TRBJ1-5; v_call: TRBV14; d_call: -; clone_size: -; cdr3_nt: TGTGCCAGCAGCCAGGCCCCGCGGAGGGGCAATCAGCCCCAGCATTTT; cdr3_aa: CASSQAPRRGNQPQHF
j_call: TRBJ1-6; v_call: TRBV11-2; d_call: -; clone_size: few; cdr3_nt: TGTGCCAGCAGCTTAGGACGGAGTTACCCCCTCCACTTT; cdr3_aa: CASSLGRSYPLHF
j_call: TRBJ1-2; v_call: TRBV11-2; d_call: TRBD1; clone_size: many; cdr3_nt: TGTGCCAGCAGCTCCAGACAGGGATGGTATGACTATGGCTACACCTTC; cdr3_aa: CASSSRQGWYDYGYTF
j_call: TRBJ2-3; v_call: TRBV9; d_call: TRBD2; clone_size: many; cdr3_nt: TGTGCCAGCAGCGCGGGGGGGAGAGTGAGCACAGATACGCAGTATTTT; cdr3_aa: CASSAGGRVSTDTQYF
j_call: TRBJ1-2; v_call: TRBV11-2; d_call: -; clone_size: medium-sized; cdr3_nt: TGTGCCAGCAGCCCCCGCCGGGGGCCCTATGGCTACACCTTC; cdr3_aa: CASSPRRGPYGYTF
j_call: TRBJ1-1; v_call: TRBV7-2; d_call: TRBD1; clone_size: many; cdr3_nt: TGTGCCAGCAGCCTGGACAGGGGGGGTGGTGAAGCTTTCTTT; cdr3_aa: CASSLDRGGGEAFF
j_call: TRBJ1-1; v_call: TRBV7-6; d_call: TRBD1; clone_size: many; cdr3_nt: TGTGCCAGCAGCCAGGGACAGGGTTTCAGCACTGAAGCTTTCTTT; cdr3_aa: CASSQGQGFSTEAFF
j_call: TRBJ2-5; v_call: TRBV27; d_call: -; clone_size: -; cdr3_nt: TGTGCCAGCAGTTTTTTGGGACAGACCCAGTACTTC; cdr3_aa: CASSFLGQTQYF
j_call: TRBJ2-1; v_call: TRBV12-3/TRBV12-4; d_call: TRBD1; clone_size: -; cdr3_nt: TGTGCCAGCATCGGTGAAGGGACAGGGGCTTCCTTCTCCTACAATGAGCAGTTCTTC; cdr3_aa: CASIGEGTGASFSYNEQFF
j_call: TRBJ1-2; v_call: TRBV7-9; d_call: -; clone_size: few; cdr3_nt: TGTGCCAGCAGCTCCCCTGGACTGGAGGGCTACACCTTC; cdr3_aa: CASSSPGLEGYTF
j_call: TRBJ2-5; v_call: TRBV11-3; d_call: -; clone_size: -; cdr3_nt: TGTGCCAGCAGCTTAGTCAGGGCCCAACAAGAGACCCAGTACTTC; cdr3_aa: CASSLVRAQQETQYF
j_call: TRBJ2-1; v_call: TRBV6-1; d_call: -; clone_size: few; cdr3_nt: TGTGCCAGCAGTGAAACGACTAGCAATGAGCAGTTCTTC; cdr3_aa: CASSETTSNEQFF
j_call: TRBJ2-1; v_call: TRBV3-1; d_call: TRBD2; clone_size: few; cdr3_nt: TGTGCCAGCAGCCAAGATGGGAGGGAACCTAAAAACAATGAGCAGTTCTTC; cdr3_aa: CASSQDGREPKNNEQFF
j_call: TRBJ1-5; v_call: TRBV7-9; d_call: -; clone_size: -; cdr3_nt: TGTGCCAGCAGCTTAGATACAGGGATCAGGTTCAATCAGCCCCAGCATTTT; cdr3_aa: CASSLDTGIRFNQPQHF
j_call: TRBJ2-1; v_call: TRBV25-1; d_call: -; clone_size: -; cdr3_nt: TGTGCCAGCAACTTTGGGGATACCTACAATGAGCAGTTCTTC; cdr3_aa: CASNFGDTYNEQFF
j_call: TRBJ2-2; v_call: TRBV10-3; d_call: -; clone_size: -; cdr3_nt: TGTGCCATCAGTGAGGGAGGCAGCCAGAACACCGGGGAGCTGTTTTTT; cdr3_aa: CAISEGGSQNTGELFF
j_call: TRBJ1-1; v_call: TRBV10-3; d_call: -; clone_size: few; cdr3_nt: TGTGCCATCAGTGCCAGGAACACTGAAGCTTTCTTT; cdr3_aa: CAISARNTEAFF
j_call: TRBJ1-2; v_call: TRBV6-1; d_call: -; clone_size: few; cdr3_nt: TGTGCCAGCAGTCGGACCCCCACCTATGGCTACACCTTC; cdr3_aa: CASSRTPTYGYTF
j_call: TRBJ2-6; v_call: TRBV5-1; d_call: -; clone_size: few; cdr3_nt: TGCGCCAGCAGCTCTTGGACCTCTGGGGCCAACGTCCTGACTTTC; cdr3_aa: CASSSWTSGANVLTF
j_call: TRBJ1-1; v_call: TRBV6-1; d_call: -; clone_size: -; cdr3_nt: TGTGCCAGCAGGTGGGGTCTGAACACTGAAGCTTTCTTT; cdr3_aa: CASRWGLNTEAFF
j_call: TRBJ2-3; v_call: TRBV25-1; d_call: TRBD1; clone_size: few; cdr3_nt: TGTGCCAGCAGTGAACGTCCGGGACAGGGTCGCACAGATACGCAGTATTTT; cdr3_aa: CASSERPGQGRTDTQYF
j_call: TRBJ2-3; v_call: TRBV6-2/TRBV6-3; d_call: TRBD2; clone_size: -; cdr3_nt: TGTGCCACCCGGACTAGCGGGATAGATACGCAGTATTTT; cdr3_aa: CATRTSGIDTQYF
j_call: TRBJ1-5; v_call: TRBV7-8; d_call: -; clone_size: few; cdr3_nt: TGTGCCAGCAGCCCGGGGCAGGCGGAAAATCAGCCCCAGCATTTT; cdr3_aa: CASSPGQAENQPQHF
j_call: TRBJ1-6; v_call: TRBV19; d_call: TRBD1; clone_size: once; cdr3_nt: TGTGCCAGTAGTATTACGACAGGGGTTATAGATAATTCACCCCTCCACTTT; cdr3_aa: CASSITTGVIDNSPLHF
j_call: TRBJ1-2; v_call: TRBV2; d_call: -; clone_size: -; cdr3_nt: TGTGCCAGCAGCCTCATTGCCCTCCCTCATGGCTACACCTTC; cdr3_aa: CASSLIALPHGYTF
j_call: TRBJ2-3; v_call: TRBV11-2; d_call: -; clone_size: many; cdr3_nt: TGTGCCAGCAGCCTAGGGTCGGCGTATAGCACAGATACGCAGTATTTT; cdr3_aa: CASSLGSAYSTDTQYF
j_call: TRBJ1-1; v_call: TRBV2; d_call: -; clone_size: -; cdr3_nt: TGTGCCAGCAGCACCGGGGTGAACACTGAAGCTCTCTTT; cdr3_aa: CASSTGVNTEALF
j_call: TRBJ2-2; v_call: TRBV5-1; d_call: TRBD2; clone_size: many; cdr3_nt: TGTGCCAGCAGCTTGGGACTAGCGGCGAACACCGGGGAGCTGTTTTTT; cdr3_aa: CASSLGLAANTGELFF
j_call: TRBJ1-5; v_call: TRBV4-1; d_call: -; clone_size: few; cdr3_nt: TGCGCCAGCAGCCGGGAAGGACAGATCAATCAGCCCCAGCATTTT; cdr3_aa: CASSREGQINQPQHF
j_call: TRBJ1-2; v_call: TRBV7-9; d_call: -; clone_size: many; cdr3_nt: TGTGCCAGCAGCTTAGTGACGGCTAACTATGGCTACACCTTC; cdr3_aa: CASSLVTANYGYTF
j_call: TRBJ1-6; v_call: TRBV12-3/TRBV12-4; d_call: -; clone_size: few; cdr3_nt: TGTGCCAGCAGTTTAGTCGGCTTTATGGATTCACCCCTCCACTTT; cdr3_aa: CASSLVGFMDSPLHF
j_call: TRBJ2-2; v_call: TRBV9; d_call: -; clone_size: -; cdr3_nt: TGTGCCAGCAGCGTAGAGCCGAGTGCCCACGGGGAGCTGTTTTTT; cdr3_aa: CASSVEPSAHGELFF
j_call: TRBJ2-7; v_call: TRBV12-3/TRBV12-4; d_call: -; clone_size: many; cdr3_nt: TGTGCCAGCACCCAACAGGGTTCTTCCTACGAGCAGTACTTC; cdr3_aa: CASTQQGSSYEQYF
j_call: TRBJ2-3; v_call: TRBV5-1; d_call: TRBD2; clone_size: many; cdr3_nt: TGCGCCAGCAGCTCCGGCGTCGCGGGGGACTATTTGCCCCTACCCAGCACAGATACGCAGTATTTT; cdr3_aa: CASSSGVAGDYLPLPSTDTQYF
j_call: TRBJ2-7; v_call: TRBV6-1; d_call: -; clone_size: few; cdr3_nt: TGTGCCAGCAGCCCGGAGGGGCTGAGCTCCTACGAGCAGTACTTC; cdr3_aa: CASSPEGLSSYEQYF
j_call: TRBJ1-1; v_call: TRBV18; d_call: -; clone_size: -; cdr3_nt: TGTGCCAGCCAGTCAGGGGACACTGAAGCTTTCTTT; cdr3_aa: CASQSGDTEAFF
j_call: TRBJ1-1; v_call: TRBV7-8; d_call: -; clone_size: many; cdr3_nt: TGTGCCAGCAGCTTAGCGGGAGGCTTCACTGAAGCTTTCTTT; cdr3_aa: CASSLAGGFTEAFF
j_call: TRBJ2-5; v_call: TRBV10-2; d_call: TRBD2; clone_size: -; cdr3_nt: TGCGCCAGCAGTGACTGGACCCTAGCGGGGGGGCGAGAGACCCAGTACTTC; cdr3_aa: CASSDWTLAGGRETQYF
j_call: TRBJ2-2; v_call: TRBV7-3; d_call: TRBD1; clone_size: many; cdr3_nt: TGTGCCAGCAGTGCCGGGACAGGGTCCGGGGAGCTGTTTTTT; cdr3_aa: CASSAGTGSGELFF
j_call: TRBJ2-1; v_call: TRBV19; d_call: -; clone_size: -; cdr3_nt: TGTGCCAGTAGTATAGATAGATGGGGGAGCTCCTACAATGAGCAGTTCTTC; cdr3_aa: CASSIDRWGSSYNEQFF
j_call: TRBJ1-1; v_call: TRBV18; d_call: -; clone_size: -; cdr3_nt: TGTGCCAGCTCACCGGTAGTTGGTCCCACGGAAGCTTTCTTT; cdr3_aa: CASSPVVGPTEAFF
j_call: TRBJ1-3; v_call: TRBV19; d_call: -; clone_size: few; cdr3_nt: TGTGCCAGTAGTATAGTCGCGGGACGGATTCCTGGAAACACCATATATTTT; cdr3_aa: CASSIVAGRIPGNTIYF
j_call: TRBJ2-2; v_call: TRBV9; d_call: TRBD1; clone_size: -; cdr3_nt: TGTGCCAGCAGCACCCCGGGACAGGGGGCCGGGGAGCTGTTTTTT; cdr3_aa: CASSTPGQGAGELFF
j_call: TRBJ1-4; v_call: TRBV20-1; d_call: TRBD1; clone_size: -; cdr3_nt: TGCAGTGCTAGAGAACCGACAGGGGGATTGAATGAAAAACTGTTTTTT; cdr3_aa: CSAREPTGGLNEKLFF
j_call: TRBJ2-1; v_call: TRBV7-8; d_call: TRBD2; clone_size: few; cdr3_nt: TGTGCCAGCAGCCGACAAGCGACTAGCCAGTTCTTC; cdr3_aa: CASSRQATSQFF
j_call: TRBJ2-2; v_call: TRBV6-1; d_call: -; clone_size: many; cdr3_nt: TGTGCCAGCAGCCCCGGGCTGCAGGGGGGCACCGGGGAGCTGTTTTTT; cdr3_aa: CASSPGLQGGTGELFF
j_call: TRBJ1-1; v_call: TRBV12-3/TRBV12-4; d_call: -; clone_size: many; cdr3_nt: TGTGCCAGCAGTTTATATGGAAACACTGAAGCTTTCTTT; cdr3_aa: CASSLYGNTEAFF
j_call: TRBJ2-7; v_call: TRBV6-2/TRBV6-3; d_call: TRBD2; clone_size: few; cdr3_nt: TGTGCCAGCAGTTACTCGCCTAGCGGGGGGCCAGCTTCCTACGAGCAGTACTTC; cdr3_aa: CASSYSPSGGPASYEQYF
j_call: TRBJ1-2; v_call: TRBV29-1; d_call: -; clone_size: few; cdr3_nt: TGCAGCGTCTACGAAAACAGGGAATGGTACACCTTC; cdr3_aa: CSVYENREWYTF